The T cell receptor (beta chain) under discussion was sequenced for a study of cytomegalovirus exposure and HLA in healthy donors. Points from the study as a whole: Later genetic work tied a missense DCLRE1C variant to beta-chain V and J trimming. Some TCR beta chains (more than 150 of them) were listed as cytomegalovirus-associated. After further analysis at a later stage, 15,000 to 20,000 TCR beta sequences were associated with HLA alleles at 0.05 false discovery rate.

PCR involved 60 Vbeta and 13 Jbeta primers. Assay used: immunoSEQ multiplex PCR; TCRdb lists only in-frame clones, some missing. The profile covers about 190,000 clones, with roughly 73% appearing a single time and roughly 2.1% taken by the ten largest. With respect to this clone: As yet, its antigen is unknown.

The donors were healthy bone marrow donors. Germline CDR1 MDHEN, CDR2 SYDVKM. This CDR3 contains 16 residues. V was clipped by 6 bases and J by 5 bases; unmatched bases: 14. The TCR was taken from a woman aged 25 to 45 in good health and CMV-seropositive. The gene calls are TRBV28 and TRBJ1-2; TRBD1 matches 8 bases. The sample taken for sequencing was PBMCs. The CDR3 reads CASSRRQGRRGYGYTF. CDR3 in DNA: TGTGCCAGCAGCCGAAGACAGGGGCGCAGGGGGTATGGCTACACCTTC.